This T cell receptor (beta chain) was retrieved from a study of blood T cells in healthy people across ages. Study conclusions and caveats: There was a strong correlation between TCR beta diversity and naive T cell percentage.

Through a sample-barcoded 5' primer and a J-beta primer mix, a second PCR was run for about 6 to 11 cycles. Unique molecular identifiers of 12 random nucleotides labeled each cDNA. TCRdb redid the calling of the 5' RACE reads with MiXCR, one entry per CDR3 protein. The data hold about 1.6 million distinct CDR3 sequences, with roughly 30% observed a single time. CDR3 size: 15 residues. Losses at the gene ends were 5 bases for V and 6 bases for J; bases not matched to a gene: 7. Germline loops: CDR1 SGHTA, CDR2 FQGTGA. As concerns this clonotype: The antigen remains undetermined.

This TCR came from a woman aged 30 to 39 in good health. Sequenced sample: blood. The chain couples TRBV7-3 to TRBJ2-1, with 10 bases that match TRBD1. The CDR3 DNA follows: TGTGCCAGCAGCCTGACAGGGGGCTCATCCAATGAGCAGTTCTTC. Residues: CASSLTGGSSNEQFF.